This TCR beta chain is from a study of blood T cell repertoires in COVID-19. Study information: The United States, Italy and Spain were the sources of the acute and convalescent COVID-19 samples.

Original handling: Reference gene primer amplification gave nucleated cell count estimates. Assay used: immunoSEQ multiplex PCR; TCRdb lists only in-frame clones, some missing. V and J calls and clone size come straight from that table; D and trimming were deduced from the DNA. Among around 100,000 clones listed, roughly 80% were seen once. This CDR3 contains 14 residues. V shed 3 bases and J shed 3 bases, with 12 bases lying between them. The sequencing input was peripheral blood. The sequence was obtained from a human donor in a cohort sampled during active COVID-19. The chain links TRBV23-1 to TRBJ2-7, with D unresolved. TRBV23-1 falls under the ORF class, with uncertain function. The CDR3 DNA reads TGCGCCAGCAGTCAGCCGACTCGCTTCTACGAGCAGTACTTC. Translated: CASSQPTRFYEQYF.